A selection of T cell receptor beta chains follows, all from one sample in a study of T cells in Graves' hyperthyroidism and ophthalmopathy. TCRdb analysed the multiplex PCR reads with MiXCR anew, one entry per CDR3 protein. The data hold around 690,000 distinct CDR3 sequences, with around 20% observed a single time. The sequencing input was blood. Source of these receptors: a man aged 25 to 40 with Graves' ophthalmopathy. Each CDR3 is given with its conserved first and last residue. Expanded clones are given a class, and other clones once, few, many or no size at all.

v_gene,abundance,j_gene,CDR3aa
TRBV19,.,TRBJ2-5,CASSMTSGSSETQHF
TRBV4-1,.,TRBJ2-5,CASSQGTGRQETQYF
TRBV9,.,TRBJ2-1,CASSVGLVGLNEQFF
TRBV13,.,TRBJ2-7,CASSLEGQGGYEQYF
TRBV6-2/TRBV6-3,.,TRBJ2-1,CASSYADSSYNEQFF
TRBV12-3/TRBV12-4,.,TRBJ2-1,CASSLTQRGSEQFF
TRBV5-6,.,TRBJ1-1,CASSFDGGANTGAFF
TRBV13,.,TRBJ2-7,CASSSRTTGGYEQYF
TRBV29-1,few,TRBJ2-5,CSASPGGNQETQYF
TRBV27,many,TRBJ1-2,CASSPTMGYGYTF
TRBV10-3,.,TRBJ2-1,CAISGWYNEQFF
TRBV20-1,many,TRBJ2-1,CSARSTPRRALYNEQFF
TRBV28,.,TRBJ1-4,CASSIQGSNNEKLFF
TRBV3-1,many,TRBJ2-5,CASSQLHVEETQYF
TRBV24-1,few,TRBJ2-7,CATSDFSYEQYF
TRBV6-1,once,TRBJ2-5,CASSPGDQRSETQYF
TRBV28,.,TRBJ2-3,CACSFSFGAGGTDTQYF
TRBV5-5,.,TRBJ2-7,CASSFERDRQYF
TRBV30,many,TRBJ2-3,CAWSVGADTQYF
TRBV5-5,.,TRBJ2-5,CASSLEARSRAQETQYF
TRBV19,.,TRBJ2-7,CATRQVLAGAEQYF
TRBV11-2,many,TRBJ1-1,CASSFGLSEAFF
TRBV6-2/TRBV6-3,few,TRBJ2-1,CASSYSTIAGYNEQFF
TRBV6-1,.,TRBJ1-2,CASSAAGTGPYGYTF
TRBV5-1,many,TRBJ2-3,CASSKDRSTDTQYF
TRBV11-2,.,TRBJ2-3,CASSLERLELGSTQYF
TRBV19,.,TRBJ2-7,CASSTSGTLVGQYF
TRBV28,many,TRBJ2-7,CASSLRGTGKNEQYF
TRBV11-2,many,TRBJ2-1,CAIPFTGDEQFF
TRBV15,.,TRBJ2-7,CATSSPVTSGSYGQYF
TRBV6-1,many,TRBJ2-1,CASSERAGTSGNEQFF
TRBV10-1,many,TRBJ1-2,CASSESTDRTNYGYTF
TRBV7-9,.,TRBJ2-7,CASSPSPAREEPTKEQYF
TRBV11-2,many,TRBJ2-5,CATTGEGRETQYF
TRBV25-1,.,TRBJ2-2,CASSELRVLNTGELFF
TRBV5-1,few,TRBJ2-2,CASSKRGDTGELFF
TRBV11-1,many,TRBJ2-1,CASSSSLGHNEQFF
TRBV7-9,many,TRBJ2-7,CASSPGGAYEQYF
TRBV6-1,.,TRBJ2-5,CASRGGQSKRQETQYF
TRBV15,few,TRBJ2-1,CATSRLTSSYNEQFF
TRBV6-2/TRBV6-3,.,TRBJ2-1,CASSYSIPKRLEQFF
TRBV6-1,many,TRBJ2-5,CASSAGARETQYF
TRBV28,few,TRBJ2-7,CASSLTRGEGSYEQYF
TRBV6-1,few,TRBJ1-5,CASSETGRHQPQHF
TRBV28,many,TRBJ2-3,CASSTTGGGTQRDTQYF
TRBV7-3,many,TRBJ2-3,CASSSGTSTDTQYF